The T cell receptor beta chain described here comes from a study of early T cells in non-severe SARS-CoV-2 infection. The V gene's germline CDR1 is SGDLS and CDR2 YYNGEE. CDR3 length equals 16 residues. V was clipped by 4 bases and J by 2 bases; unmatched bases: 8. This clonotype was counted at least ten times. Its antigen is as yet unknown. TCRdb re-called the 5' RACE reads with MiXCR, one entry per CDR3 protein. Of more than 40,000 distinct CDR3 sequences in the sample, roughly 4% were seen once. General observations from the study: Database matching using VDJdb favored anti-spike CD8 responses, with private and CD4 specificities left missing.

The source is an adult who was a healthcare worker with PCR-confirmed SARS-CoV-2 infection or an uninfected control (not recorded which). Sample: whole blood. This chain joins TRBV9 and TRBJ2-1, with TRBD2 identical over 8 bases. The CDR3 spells CASSPLGSGTYNEQFF. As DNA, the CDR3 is TGTGCCAGCAGCCCCCTGGGTAGCGGGACCTACAATGAGCAGTTCTTC.